The 30 T cell receptor beta chains reported below all come from one sample, sequenced in a study of blood T cell repertoires in COVID-19. The assay was immunoSEQ multiplex PCR, and TCRdb's table has in-frame clones only and misses some. The table records 95,000 to 150,000 clones, 84% of them present only once. The sequencing sample was made of PBMCs or T cells enriched from blood (not recorded which). The receptors derive from a woman aged 30 to 39 who had recovered from COVID-19.

The rearrangement uses TRBV16 and TRBJ1-1; D not certain. Germline loops: CDR1 KGHSY, CDR2 FQNENV. V was shortened by 1 base and J by 8 bases, with 11 bases between the two germline ends. The CDR3 sequence is 13 residues long. The CDR3 sequence: CASSQLRGREAFF. For the CDR3, the DNA is TGTGCCAGCAGCCAATTGCGGGGTCGAGAAGCTTTCTTT.

The chain links TRBV9 to TRBJ2-7; the match to TRBD2 covers 10 bases. The CDR3 runs to 14 residues. With 4 bases clipped from V and 2 bases from J, the junction kept 3 bases outside the gene matches. CDR1 and CDR2 from the germline V gene are SGDLS and YYNGEE. The CDR3 region is CASSRTSGPYEQYF. The CDR3 DNA sequence: TGTGCCAGCAGCCGGACTAGCGGACCCTACGAGCAGTACTTC. The variable domain in full, completed from reference TRBV9 and TRBJ2-7, reads DSGVTQTPKHLITATGQRVTLRCSPRSGDLSVYWYQQSLDQGLQFLIQYYNGEERAKGNILERFSAQQFPDLHSELNLSSLELGDSALYFCASSRTSGPYEQYFGPGTRLTVT.

V gene TRBV6-4 combines with J gene TRBJ2-2; 11 nucleotides agree with TRBD2. CDR1 is MRHNA, CDR2 SNTAGT, per germline. With 6 bases clipped from V and 5 bases from J, the junction kept 8 bases outside the gene matches. The length of the CDR3 is 16 residues. The CDR3 nucleotides are TGTGCCAGCAGCCCTACTAGCGGGAGTCTGACCGGGGAGCTGTTTTTT. As protein: CASSPTSGSLTGELFF.

This chain uses TRBV4-2 with TRBJ2-7; no reliable D call. The CDR3 sequence is 12 residues long. The germline V gene encodes CDR1 LGHNA and CDR2 YNFKEQ. V was pared by 2 bases and J by 3 bases, with 5 bases between. DNA for the CDR3: TGTGCCAGCAGCCAATCTCTCTACGAGCAGTACTTC. Its protein is CASSQSLYEQYF.

The chain couples TRBV7-9 to TRBJ1-2, with TRBD1 identical over 8 bases. Germline assignment: CDR1 SEHNR and CDR2 FQNEAQ (reference sequence). V lost 5 bases, J lost 1 base, and 3 bases stayed unmatched. The CDR3 is made up of 14 amino acids. CDR3 bases: TGTGCCAGCAGCCCCGGACAGGGTAACTATGGCTACACCTTC. This translates into CASSPGQGNYGYTF.

The rearrangement links TRBV6-1 to TRBJ2-2; D remains unclear. The CDR3 is made up of 13 amino acids. Germline V gives CDR1 MNHNS, CDR2 SASEGT. Trimming cost V 2 bases and J 6 bases, with 7 bases left between them. The CDR3 DNA sequence: TGTGCCAGCAGTGAATACTTGTCCGGGGAGCTGTTTTTT. Protein: CASSEYLSGELFF.

The chain joins TRBV27 to TRBJ1-4, with TRBD1 as a possible D gene (5 bases). CDR3 length: 12 residues. Trimming took off 5 bases at V and 6 bases at J, with 7 bases between the two ends. Germline CDR1 is MNHEY and CDR2 is SMNVEV (reference sequence). CDR3 region: CASSDRDEKLFF. CDR3 DNA sequence: TGTGCCAGCAGTGACAGAGATGAAAAACTGTTTTTT.

This clone was found a few times. The chain is built from TRBV4-2 and TRBJ2-7; D might be TRBD2 (6 bases). Germline CDR1 is LGHNA and CDR2 is YNFKEQ. This CDR3 is 15 amino acids long. The V end was cut by 0 bases, the J end by 2 bases, with 11 bases between. The CDR3 reads CASSQERGLPYEQYF. The CDR3 DNA is TGTGCCAGCAGCCAAGAGCGGGGCCTGCCCTACGAGCAGTACTTC.

The genes are TRBV6-5 and TRBJ2-2, with D maybe TRBD1 (5 bases). The CDR3 covers 14 residues. V gave up 5 bases and J gave up 1 base, with 8 bases separating them. CDR1 MNHEY and CDR2 SVGAGI come from the germline V gene. CDR3 in DNA: TGTGCCAGCAGTAGACAGCAGAACACCGGGGAGCTGTTTTTT. It is translated as CASSRQQNTGELFF.

The rearrangement links TRBV2 to TRBJ1-1; 7 bases are a match to TRBD1. This CDR3 contains 13 residues. The V and J ends lost 6 bases and 4 bases, in that order; junction bases with no gene match: 5. Germline loops: CDR1 SNHLY, CDR2 FYNNEI. Here the CDR3 reads CASRIQGFTEAFF. The CDR3 coding sequence is TGTGCCAGCAGGATACAGGGGTTCACTGAAGCTTTCTTT.

The chain links TRBV7-6 to TRBJ2-7, with 13 bases matching TRBD2. Looked up from germline, CDR1 is SGHVS and CDR2 is FNYEAQ. The CDR3 has 15 residues. The ends lost 4 bases at V and 5 bases at J; junction bases unmatched: 5. The CDR3: CASSSLGLAGDEQYF. DNA of the CDR3: TGTGCCAGCAGCTCCCTCGGACTAGCGGGAGACGAGCAGTACTTC.

The rearrangement links TRBV6-5 to TRBJ1-4; a possible D gene is TRBD1 (6 bases). The CDR3 extends over 11 amino acids. Per the germline V gene, CDR1 is MNHEY and CDR2 is SVGAGI. V lost 6 bases and J 8 bases, leaving 7 bases between the germline ends. The CDR3 loop is CASRRGEKLFF. Written as DNA, the CDR3 is TGTGCCAGCAGGAGGGGGGAAAAACTGTTTTTT.

The chain is built from TRBV10-1 and TRBJ1-4; 8 nucleotides agree with TRBD1. This CDR3 comprises 15 residues. The germline V gene encodes CDR1 WNHNN and CDR2 SYGVQD (reference sequence). J lost 8 bases, V lost 3 bases, and 8 bases had no gene match. The CDR3 region has the DNA TGCGCCAGCAGTGATTGGACAGGGATAGGAGAAAAACTGTTTTTT. This encodes CASSDWTGIGEKLFF.

V gene TRBV18 combines with J gene TRBJ2-7; maybe TRBD2 (6 bases). CDR3 length: 15 amino acids. Germline assignment: CDR1 KGHSH and CDR2 LQKENI. Trimming removed 0 bases at V and 7 bases at J, with 16 bases between. CDR3 in DNA: TGTGCCAGCTCACCACCGGGCGGGACCCAACGGGAGCAGTACTTC. Translated, it gives CASSPPGGTQREQYF.

This clone appeared a single time. The chain couples TRBV28 to TRBJ2-3; the D is unclear. Trimming shortened V by 6 bases and J by 4 bases, and 8 bases separated the two germline ends. The CDR3 has 12 amino acids. CDR1 is MDHEN, CDR2 SYDVKM, per germline. The chain's CDR3 is CASSNRADTQYF. The CDR3, as DNA: TGTGCCAGCAGCAACCGCGCAGATACGCAGTATTTT.

This rearrangement joins TRBV6-5 to TRBJ2-7, with 10 bases matching TRBD2. Germline-derived CDR1 and CDR2 are MNHEY and SVGAGI. The ends lost 0 bases at V and 7 bases at J; junction bases unmatched: 9. This CDR3 is 16 amino acids long. This chain's CDR3 is CASSYSKASGREEQYF. The CDR3 bases are TGTGCCAGCAGTTACTCGAAGGCTAGCGGGAGAGAAGAGCAGTACTTC.

This clone came up once. The gene calls are TRBV9 and TRBJ2-5; D is unresolved. Germline assignment: CDR1 SGDLS and CDR2 YYNGEE. Trimming took 0 bases from V and 1 from J, leaving 4 bases between them. This CDR3 region has 13 residues. The CDR3: CASSVGAQETQYF. In DNA, the CDR3 is TGTGCCAGCAGCGTAGGCGCCCAAGAGACCCAGTACTTC.

This chain joins TRBV28 and TRBJ2-7, with D possibly being TRBD1 (5 bases). The V end was cut by 3 bases, the J end by 2 bases, with 20 bases between. CDR3 length: 17 amino acids. Looked up from germline, CDR1 is MDHEN and CDR2 is SYDVKM. The CDR3 DNA reads as TGTGCCAGCAGTTTGCCACATCAGGGCTCGCCCACCTACGAGCAGTACTTC. Amino acid sequence: CASSLPHQGSPTYEQYF.

The chain uses TRBV7-9 and TRBJ1-6; 7 bases agree with TRBD1. The germline V gene has CDR1 SEHNR and CDR2 FQNEAQ (reference sequence). After removal of 5 bases from V and 6 bases from J, the junction contained 4 bases not matched to a gene. This CDR3 spans 14 amino acids. CDR3 in amino acids: CASSIGTANSPLHF. CDR3 sequence (DNA): TGTGCCAGCAGCATAGGGACAGCTAATTCACCCCTCCACTTT.

The chain has TRBV14 and TRBJ2-1; 12 bases are a match to TRBD2. The germline V gene has CDR1 SGHDN and CDR2 FVKESK. J gave up 10 bases and V 4 bases, and 8 bases lay outside the gene matches. CDR3 size: 15 residues. CDR3: CASSPTSGSLKEQFF. The DNA for the CDR3 is TGTGCCAGCAGCCCGACTAGCGGGAGTTTAAAAGAGCAGTTCTTC.

The table lists this clone with a few counts. The CDR3 is CASSDGRDTGELFF. The CDR3, as DNA: TGTGCCAGCAGTGACGGGAGGGACACCGGGGAGCTGTTTTTT. V gene TRBV6-4 combines with J gene TRBJ2-2; 7 bases align to TRBD2. The V and J ends lost 2 bases and 3 bases, in that order; junction bases with no gene match: 0. Germline CDR1 is MRHNA and CDR2 is SNTAGT. This CDR3 contains 14 residues.

The V and J genes are TRBV2 and TRBJ2-7; the match to TRBD2 covers 12 bases. Germline-derived CDR1 and CDR2 are SNHLY and FYNNEI. CDR3 length equals 13 residues. V lost 9 bases to trimming and J lost 4 bases; unmatched junction nucleotides: 4. The CDR3 coding sequence is TGTGCCAGGCGACTAGCGGGAGCGTACGAGCAGTACTTC. Encoded protein: CARRLAGAYEQYF.

The J gene is TRBJ1-1, the V gene TRBV4-3; D gene uncertain. V lost 2 bases to trimming and J lost 7 bases, with 8 bases between them. CDR1 and CDR2 from the germline V gene are LGHNA and YSLEER. The CDR3 has 12 residues. The CDR3 region has the DNA TGCGCCAGCAGCCAACGGGGAGGTGAAGCTTTCTTT. Residues: CASSQRGGEAFF.

The rearrangement joins TRBV28 to TRBJ1-5; possible D gene TRBD1, 6 bases. Germline values: CDR1 MDHEN, CDR2 SYDVKM. Trimming took off 4 bases at V and 6 bases at J, with 22 bases between the two ends. The CDR3 extends over 17 amino acids. CDR3 DNA: TGTGCCAGCAGTTCAGACTTTCAGGGGCACCCCAGTCAGCCCCAGCATTTT. This codes for CASSSDFQGHPSQPQHF.

This chain links TRBV27 with TRBJ2-5; 7 nucleotides agree with TRBD2. The CDR3 totals 13 residues. J gave up 5 bases and V 4 bases, and 4 bases lay outside the gene matches. Germline lookup yields CDR1 MNHEY and CDR2 SMNVEV (reference sequence). The CDR3 spells CASSSAGAETQYF. DNA for the CDR3: TGTGCCAGCAGTTCCGCGGGAGCCGAGACCCAGTACTTC.

The chain employs TRBV6-1 and TRBJ2-1, with 7 bases that match TRBD2. The CDR3 is made up of 16 amino acids. Germline V gives CDR1 MNHNS, CDR2 SASEGT. V gave up 3 bases and J gave up 6 bases; unmatched junction bases: 11. CDR3 in amino acids: CASSELRLAGTNEQFF. CDR3 nucleotides: TGTGCCAGCAGTGAGCTACGACTAGCTGGGACCAATGAGCAGTTCTTC.

The chain recombines TRBV4-2 with TRBJ2-7; D might be TRBD2 (6 bases). This CDR3 is built from 16 residues. Germline CDR1 reads LGHNA; CDR2 reads YNFKEQ. Trimming stripped 0 bases from V and 4 bases from J, with 16 bases between. CDR3 sequence: CASSQETAGSYYEQYF. CDR3 nucleotide sequence: TGTGCCAGCAGCCAAGAGACCGCCGGGAGCTATTACGAGCAGTACTTC.

This chain links TRBV7-5 with TRBJ2-2; the D call TRBD1 from the table was never checked on the DNA. TRBV7-5 has pseudogene status. The CDR3 length is 16 residues. CDR3 bases: TGTGTCAGAAGCTTGGAACATGTAGACAGGGTGGAGGAGCTGTTTTTT. It translates to CVRSLEHVDRVEELFF.

The V and J genes are TRBV13 and TRBJ1-4; D is unclear. Germline V gene data show CDR1 as PRHDT and CDR2 as FYEKMQ (reference sequence). CDR3 length: 16 amino acids. V was shortened by 0 bases and J by 3 bases, with 11 bases between the two germline ends. The CDR3, as DNA: TGTGCCAGCAGCTTAGGCCCTGGGAGGCCTAATGAAAAACTGTTTTTT. Its translation: CASSLGPGRPNEKLFF.

V gene TRBV11-2 combines with J gene TRBJ2-3, with 7 bases identical to TRBD2. Unmatched junction bases numbered 8, after V lost 1 base and J lost 7 bases. The CDR3 length is 15 residues. From germline, CDR1 is SGHAT and CDR2 FQNNGV. The chain's CDR3 is CASSLVGGGLNTQYF. CDR3 nucleotides: TGTGCCAGCAGCTTAGTGGGGGGAGGGCTTAATACGCAGTATTTT.